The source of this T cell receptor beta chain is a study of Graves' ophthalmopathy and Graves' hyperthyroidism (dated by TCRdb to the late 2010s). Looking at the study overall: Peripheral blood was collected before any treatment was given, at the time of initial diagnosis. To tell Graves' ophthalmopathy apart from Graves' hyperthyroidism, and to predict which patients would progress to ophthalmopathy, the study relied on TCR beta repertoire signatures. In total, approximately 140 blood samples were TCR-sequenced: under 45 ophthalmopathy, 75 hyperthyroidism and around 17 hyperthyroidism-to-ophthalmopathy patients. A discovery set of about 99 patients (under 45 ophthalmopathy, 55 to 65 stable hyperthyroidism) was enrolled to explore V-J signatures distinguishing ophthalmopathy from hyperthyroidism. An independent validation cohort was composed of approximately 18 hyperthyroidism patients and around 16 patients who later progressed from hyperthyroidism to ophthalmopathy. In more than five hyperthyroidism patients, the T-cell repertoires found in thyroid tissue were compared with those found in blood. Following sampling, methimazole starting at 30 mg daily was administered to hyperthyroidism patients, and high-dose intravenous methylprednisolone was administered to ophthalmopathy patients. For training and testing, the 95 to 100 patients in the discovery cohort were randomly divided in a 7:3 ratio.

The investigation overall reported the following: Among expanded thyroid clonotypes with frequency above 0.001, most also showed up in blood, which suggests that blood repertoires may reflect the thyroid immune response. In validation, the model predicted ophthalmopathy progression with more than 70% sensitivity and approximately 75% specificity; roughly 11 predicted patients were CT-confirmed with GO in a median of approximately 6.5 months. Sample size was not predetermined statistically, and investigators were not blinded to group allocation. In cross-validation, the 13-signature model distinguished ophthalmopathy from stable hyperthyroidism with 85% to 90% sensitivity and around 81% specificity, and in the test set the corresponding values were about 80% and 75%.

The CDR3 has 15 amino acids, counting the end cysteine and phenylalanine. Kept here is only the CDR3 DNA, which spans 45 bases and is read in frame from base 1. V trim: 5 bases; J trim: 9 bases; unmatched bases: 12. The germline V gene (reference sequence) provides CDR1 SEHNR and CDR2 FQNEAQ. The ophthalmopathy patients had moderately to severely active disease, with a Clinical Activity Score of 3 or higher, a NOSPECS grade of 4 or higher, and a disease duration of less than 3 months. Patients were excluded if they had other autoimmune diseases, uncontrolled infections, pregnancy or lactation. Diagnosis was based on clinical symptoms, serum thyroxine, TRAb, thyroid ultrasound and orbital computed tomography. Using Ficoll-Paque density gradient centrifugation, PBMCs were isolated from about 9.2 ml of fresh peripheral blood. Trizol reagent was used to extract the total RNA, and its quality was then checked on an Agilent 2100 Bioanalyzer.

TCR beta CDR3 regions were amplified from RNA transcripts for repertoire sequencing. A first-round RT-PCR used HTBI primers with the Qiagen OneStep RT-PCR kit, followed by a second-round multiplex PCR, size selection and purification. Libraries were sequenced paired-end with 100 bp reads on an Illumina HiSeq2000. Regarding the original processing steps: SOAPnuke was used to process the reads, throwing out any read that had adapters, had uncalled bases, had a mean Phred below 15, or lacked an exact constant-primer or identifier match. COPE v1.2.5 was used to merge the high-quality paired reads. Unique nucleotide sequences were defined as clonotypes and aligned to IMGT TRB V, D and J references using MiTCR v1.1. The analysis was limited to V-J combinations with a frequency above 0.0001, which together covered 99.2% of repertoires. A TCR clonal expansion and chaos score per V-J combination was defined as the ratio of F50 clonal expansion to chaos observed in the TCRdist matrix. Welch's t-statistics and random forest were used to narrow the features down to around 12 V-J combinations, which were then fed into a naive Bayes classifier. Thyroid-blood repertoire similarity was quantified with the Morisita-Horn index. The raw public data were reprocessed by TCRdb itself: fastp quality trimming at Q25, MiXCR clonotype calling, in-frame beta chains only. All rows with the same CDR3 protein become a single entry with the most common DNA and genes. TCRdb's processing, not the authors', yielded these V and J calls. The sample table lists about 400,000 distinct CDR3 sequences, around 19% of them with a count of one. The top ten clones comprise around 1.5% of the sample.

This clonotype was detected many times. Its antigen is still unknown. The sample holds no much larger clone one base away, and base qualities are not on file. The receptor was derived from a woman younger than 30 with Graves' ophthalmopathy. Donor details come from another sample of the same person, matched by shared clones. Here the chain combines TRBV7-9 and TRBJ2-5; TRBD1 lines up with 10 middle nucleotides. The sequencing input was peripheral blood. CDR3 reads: CASSLSGQGVRAQYF. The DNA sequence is TGTGCCAGCAGCCTATCAGGACAGGGGGTGAGGGCCCAGTACTTC.